This T cell receptor (beta chain) was recorded in a study of shared clonotypes between healthy human individuals. The study's findings and limits: In a handful of donors, around 5% of naive CD4 clonotypes appeared in common. An expected dependence of interdonor clonotype sharing on sequencing depth was noted. Estimated richness was generally greater in naive than memory subsets.

About this clone: The target antigen is unknown. This sample includes further DNA sequences coding for the same CDR3.

This CDR3 spans 14 amino acids. CDR1 is SGHRS and CDR2 is YFSETQ in the germline V gene. V lost 0 bases, J lost 2 bases, and 7 bases lay in between. It was at deep level that the assay was run. Sequencing used immunoSEQ multiplex PCR; TCRdb keeps in-frame clones, though not all of them. This sample yields 1,400,000 or so clones, of which 98% are seen a single time; approximately 0.38% belongs to the top ten. V is TRBV5-1 and J is TRBJ2-3; D remains unclear. The sample taken for sequencing was naive CD4+ T cells sorted from blood. Subset described: CD45RA+ positively selected. The TCR sequence derives from a man in his thirties or forties in good health. The CDR3, as DNA: TGCGCCAGCAGCTTGGTTCTTAACACAGATACGCAGTATTTT. Encoded protein: CASSLVLNTDTQYF.